Following are 29 T cell receptor beta chains from one sample sequenced in a study of cytomegalovirus exposure and HLA in healthy donors. With 60 Vbeta and 13 Jbeta primers, the PCR was carried out. Sequencing was performed with immunoSEQ multiplex PCR; in TCRdb, only in-frame clones are kept and a portion is missing. The sample holds some 75,000 clones. The specimen was PBMCs. These receptors came from a female donor in good health and CMV-seropositive.

The chain couples TRBV28 to TRBJ2-7; 8 bases fit TRBD1. CDR1 and CDR2 (germline): MDHEN, SYDVKM. The CDR3 contains 15 residues. Trimming took 7 bases from V and 4 from J; bases not matched to a gene: 12. In nucleotides, the CDR3 is TGTGCCAGCACCCCTGGGACAGGCAAGATGTACGAGCAGTACTTC. It codes for CASTPGTGKMYEQYF.

This chain uses TRBV25-1 with TRBJ1-4, with 7 positions matching TRBD1. Germline V CDR1 and CDR2: MGHDK, SYGVNS. The J segment lost 3 bases and the V segment lost 7 bases, leaving 5 bases of the junction unmatched. The CDR3 totals 14 residues. This CDR3 reads CASTLGQPNEKLFF. In DNA form, the CDR3 reads TGTGCCAGCACCCTGGGACAGCCTAATGAAAAACTGTTTTTT.

V and J are TRBV6-6 and TRBJ2-3, with 9 bases fitting TRBD2. Germline V CDR1 and CDR2: MNHNY, SVGAGI (reference sequence). There are 16 residues in the CDR3. V dropped 6 bases and J dropped 2; count of bases not matched to a gene: 9. The CDR3 DNA is TGTGCCAGCAGCCTTGGACTAGCGATCTTCACAGATACGCAGTATTTT. It is translated as CASSLGLAIFTDTQYF.

This chain connects TRBV20-1 to TRBJ2-5; D is undetermined. CDR1 DFQATT and CDR2 SNEGSKA come from the germline V gene (reference sequence). CDR3 length equals 11 residues. V was shortened by 0 bases and J by 7 bases, with 6 bases between the two germline ends. CDR3 in amino acids: CSARDGGTQYF. The CDR3 DNA sequence: TGCAGTGCTAGAGATGGCGGGACCCAGTACTTC.

The rearrangement joins TRBV7-9 to TRBJ2-1, with D tentatively TRBD1 (7 bases). Germline assignment: CDR1 SEHNR and CDR2 FQNEAQ (reference sequence). CDR3 length: 15 residues. V was trimmed by 7 bases and J by 5 bases, leaving 18 bases between them. CDR3 residues: CASTQGGYSNNEQFF. CDR3 nucleotide sequence: TGTGCCAGCACGCAGGGGGGTTATTCCAACAATGAGCAGTTCTTC.

The rearrangement links TRBV2 to TRBJ2-7, with D maybe TRBD1 (6 bases). The V gene's germline CDR1 is SNHLY and CDR2 FYNNEI. The CDR3 loop spans 15 amino acids. The ends were cut back, 5 bases at V and 6 bases at J, with 20 bases in the middle. CDR3 amino acids: CASSPGRRGGLEQYF. The CDR3, as DNA: TGTGCCAGCAGTCCGGGGCGGCGTGGGGGCCTCGAGCAGTACTTC.

A word on this clone: Other DNA sequences in the sample encode the same CDR3. The genes are TRBV30 and TRBJ2-1; weak D call: TRBD2 (5 bases). The CDR3 contains 15 residues. V was trimmed by 4 bases and J by 5 bases, leaving 18 bases between them. Germline values: CDR1 GTSNPN, CDR2 SVGIG (reference sequence). This CDR3 is CAWNSLAIGDNEQFF. The CDR3, as DNA: TGTGCCTGGAATTCGTTAGCGATTGGGGACAATGAGCAGTTCTTC.

J is TRBJ2-2 and V is TRBV9, with 12 bases fitting TRBD2. Germline CDR1 and CDR2: SGDLS and YYNGEE. The CDR3 is made up of 17 amino acids. The V segment lost 4 bases and the J segment 1 base; nucleotides outside the gene matches: 5. The CDR3 sequence is CASSPSGLAGNTGELFF. CDR3 bases: TGTGCCAGCAGCCCCTCGGGACTAGCGGGGAACACCGGGGAGCTGTTTTTT.

The CDR3 DNA reads TGTGCCAGCAGCAGGGGTTTTCAAGAGACCCAGTACTTC. It yields the protein CASSRGFQETQYF. V is TRBV6-5 and J is TRBJ2-5; a possible D gene is TRBD1 (6 bases). The germline gives CDR1 MNHEY, CDR2 SVGAGI. There are 13 residues in the CDR3. The V gene lost 6 bases and the J gene lost 2 bases, with 10 bases spanning the gap.

The rearrangement joins TRBV30 to TRBJ2-7, with D possibly matching TRBD2 (6 bases). The length of the CDR3 is 12 residues. V lost 4 bases and J lost 1, with 8 bases in between. Germline V lookup: CDR1 GTSNPN, CDR2 SVGIG (reference sequence). CDR3 loop: CAWTGGSYEQYF. The CDR3 DNA is TGTGCCTGGACCGGAGGGTCCTACGAGCAGTACTTC. Looking up the rest from reference TRBV30 and TRBJ2-7 gives the full variable domain: SQTIHQWPATLVQPVGSPLSLECTVEGTSNPNLYWYRQAAGRGLQLLFYSVGIGQISSEVPQNLSASRPQDRQFILSSKKLLLSDSGFYLCAWTGGSYEQYFGPGTRLTVT.

The rearrangement joins TRBV18 to TRBJ2-1; the D is unclear. CDR1 KGHSH and CDR2 LQKENI come from the germline V gene. Trimming removed 6 bases from V and 1 base from J, with 4 bases in between. The CDR3 has 12 amino acids. The CDR3 loop is CASSLSYNEQFF. CDR3 DNA: TGTGCCAGCTCCCTATCCTACAATGAGCAGTTCTTC.

This chain's CDR3 is CASSPTWAAYEQYF. The CDR3 DNA sequence: TGTGCCAGCAGCCCAACCTGGGCCGCCTACGAGCAGTACTTC. The chain uses TRBV7-6 and TRBJ2-7; D not resolved. This CDR3 contains 14 residues. V was clipped by 5 bases and J by 2 bases, with 13 bases between them. CDR1 and CDR2 from the germline V gene are SGHVS and FNYEAQ.

The rearrangement joins TRBV19 to TRBJ1-1; 8 nucleotides agree with TRBD1. The length of the CDR3 is 18 residues. V shed 5 bases and J 1 base; nucleotides not matched to a gene: 15. The V gene's germline CDR1 is LNHDA and CDR2 SQIVND (reference sequence). The CDR3 nucleotides are TGTGCCAGTAGTCCCCTCCGCCCGGGACAGGTCAAGAACACTGAAGCTTTCTTT. Amino acids: CASSPLRPGQVKNTEAFF.

This rearrangement joins TRBV30 to TRBJ2-2; 8 positions match TRBD2. This CDR3 region has 15 residues. Trimming took 2 bases from V and 5 from J; bases not matched to a gene: 7. Germline V gene data show CDR1 as GTSNPN and CDR2 as SVGIG (reference sequence). The CDR3 here is CAWSKAGVGTGELFF. In DNA, the CDR3 is TGTGCCTGGAGTAAAGCGGGAGTTGGAACCGGGGAGCTGTTTTTT.

The genes are TRBV10-1 and TRBJ2-7; 12 positions agree with TRBD2. V dropped 3 bases and J dropped 4; count of bases not matched to a gene: 4. The germline V gene has CDR1 WNHNN and CDR2 SYGVQD (reference sequence). This CDR3 region has 15 residues. DNA of the CDR3: TGCGCCAGCAGTGACCCGACTAGCGGGAGATACGAGCAGTACTTC. It specifies CASSDPTSGRYEQYF.

This chain uses TRBV7-9 with TRBJ1-5; tentatively, D is TRBD1 (6 bases). Trimming left V 5 bases short and J 4 bases short, with 12 bases between. The CDR3 totals 14 residues. Germline V gene lookup returns CDR1 SEHNR and CDR2 FQNEAQ (reference sequence). The CDR3: CASSPDSANQPQHF. The CDR3 DNA reads TGTGCCAGCAGCCCGGACAGTGCGAATCAGCCCCAGCATTTT.

The chain couples TRBV29-1 to TRBJ2-1; D might be TRBD2 (7 bases). Germline values: CDR1 SQVTM, CDR2 ANQGSEA. This CDR3 is 13 amino acids long. V was shortened by 7 bases and J by 8 bases, with 18 bases between the two germline ends. CDR3 sequence (DNA): TGCAGCGCCGAGGGGGGGAAGGCGGATGAGCAGTTCTTC. Translated, it gives CSAEGGKADEQFF.

This chain uses TRBV7-2 with TRBJ2-7, with 7 nucleotides matching TRBD1. Trimming took 5 bases from V and 2 from J; bases not matched to a gene: 6. Germline CDR1 reads SGHTA; CDR2 reads FQGNSA. This CDR3 has 14 amino acids. DNA for the CDR3: TGTGCCAGCAGCCGTTTCCAGGGGGCCTACGAGCAGTACTTC. Amino acids: CASSRFQGAYEQYF.

The V and J genes are TRBV5-1 and TRBJ2-3, with 7 bases fitting TRBD2. CDR1 SGHRS and CDR2 YFSETQ come from the germline V gene. The ends lost 4 bases at V and 0 bases at J; junction bases unmatched: 5. CDR3 length: 15 residues. CDR3 sequence: CASSGGTISTDTQYF. CDR3 bases: TGCGCCAGCAGCGGCGGGACTATAAGCACAGATACGCAGTATTTT.

This sequence joins TRBV29-1 and TRBJ2-2; D remains unclear. Germline assignment: CDR1 SQVTM and CDR2 ANQGSEA. The CDR3 totals 13 residues. Deletions cut 4 bases from V and 0 bases from J, with 6 bases between. DNA of the CDR3: TGCAGCGTTGGGAGAACGAACACCGGGGAGCTGTTTTTT. Translated, it gives CSVGRTNTGELFF.

V gene TRBV29-1 combines with J gene TRBJ1-1, with D hard to call. The CDR3 length is 12 residues. Germline values: CDR1 SQVTM, CDR2 ANQGSEA. Trimming shortened V by 6 bases and J by 5 bases, and 13 bases separated the two germline ends. The CDR3 DNA reads as TGCAGCGTCCATCGGCCAGGTACTGAAGCTTTCTTT. Residues: CSVHRPGTEAFF.

The V call is TRBV7-2, the J call TRBJ1-6, with 8 bases identical to TRBD1. Germline CDR1 is SGHTA and CDR2 is FQGNSA. This CDR3 spans 15 amino acids. The V gene end was trimmed by 1 base and the J gene end by 7 bases; junction bases not matched to a gene: 3. CDR3 protein: CASSLGQGANSPLHF. The CDR3, as DNA: TGTGCCAGCAGCTTAGGGCAGGGGGCGAATTCACCCCTCCACTTT.

J is TRBJ2-5 and V is TRBV30, with D perhaps matching TRBD1 (5 bases). The last part of the DNA fits TRBJ2-7 better; the J call may be wrong. Germline CDR1 GTSNPN, CDR2 SVGIG (reference sequence). This CDR3 is 14 amino acids long. CDR3 sequence: CAWRIRGPSYEQYF. The CDR3 bases are TGTGCCTGGAGGATTAGGGGCCCCTCCTACGAGCAGTACTTC.

This chain uses TRBV19 with TRBJ1-6, with D possibly being TRBD1 (6 bases). CDR3 length: 17 residues. Trimming took off 6 bases at V and 3 bases at J, with 18 bases between the two ends. Per the germline V gene, CDR1 is LNHDA and CDR2 is SQIVND (reference sequence). CDR3: CASSHGRDTLYNSPLHF. The CDR3 DNA is TGTGCCAGTAGCCATGGTAGGGACACCCTCTATAATTCACCCCTCCACTTT.

J is TRBJ1-5 and V is TRBV2, with a possible D match to TRBD1 (5 bases). The germline V gene has CDR1 SNHLY and CDR2 FYNNEI. The CDR3 contains 15 residues. V was trimmed by 4 bases and J by 3 bases, leaving 13 bases between them. The CDR3 reads CASSAPTGPNQPQHF. The CDR3 region has the DNA TGTGCCAGCAGTGCCCCAACAGGACCCAATCAGCCCCAGCATTTT.

In DNA, the CDR3 is TGTGCCAGCAGTTTCAGGGGAATAGATACGCAGTATTTT. Translation: CASSFRGIDTQYF. The chain has TRBV27 and TRBJ2-3; the D gene is possibly TRBD1 (6 bases). CDR1 is MNHEY and CDR2 is SMNVEV in the germline V gene (reference sequence). This CDR3 comprises 13 residues. Deletions cut 3 bases from V and 5 bases from J, with 9 bases between.

The rearrangement uses TRBV14 and TRBJ1-1; D ambiguous. Trimming took 1 base from V and 7 from J, leaving 10 bases between them. Germline CDR1 reads SGHDN; CDR2 reads FVKESK. The CDR3 has 13 amino acids. The CDR3 bases are TGTGCCAGCAGCCAAGTCCTTTACAGTGAAGCTTTCTTT. It yields the protein CASSQVLYSEAFF.

The gene calls are TRBV30 and TRBJ2-5, with a possible D match to TRBD1 (5 bases). Germline CDR1 and CDR2: GTSNPN and SVGIG (reference sequence). The CDR3 extends over 15 amino acids. V was shortened by 5 bases and J by 5 bases, with 21 bases between the two germline ends. This chain's CDR3 is CAWHPRAGLGETQYF. CDR3 DNA sequence: TGTGCCTGGCACCCCAGGGCAGGGTTAGGCGAGACCCAGTACTTC.

This chain connects TRBV5-1 to TRBJ2-2, with 7 bases lining up with TRBD1. The J segment lost 1 base and the V segment lost 4 bases, leaving 7 bases of the junction unmatched. This CDR3 has 16 residues. Germline V gene lookup returns CDR1 SGHRS and CDR2 YFSETQ. CDR3 in amino acids: CASSPDRALNTGELFF. CDR3 DNA: TGCGCCAGCAGCCCCGACAGGGCCCTGAACACCGGGGAGCTGTTTTTT.